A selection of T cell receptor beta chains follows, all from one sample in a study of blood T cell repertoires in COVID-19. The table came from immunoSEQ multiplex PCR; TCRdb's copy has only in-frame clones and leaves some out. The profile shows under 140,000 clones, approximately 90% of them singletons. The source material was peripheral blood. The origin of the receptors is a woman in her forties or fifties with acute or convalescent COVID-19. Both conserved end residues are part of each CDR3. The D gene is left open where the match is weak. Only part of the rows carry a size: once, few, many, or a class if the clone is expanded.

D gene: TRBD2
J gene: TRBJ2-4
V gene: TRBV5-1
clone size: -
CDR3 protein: CASSLARTSTEVGAKNIQYF
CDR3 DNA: TGCGCCAGCAGCTTGGCCCGGACTAGCACCGAGGTAGGAGCCAAAAACATTCAGTACTTC

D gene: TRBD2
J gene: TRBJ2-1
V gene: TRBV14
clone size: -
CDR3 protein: CASSQKRDLDEQFF
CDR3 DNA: TGTGCCAGCAGCCAGAAGCGGGATCTCGATGAGCAGTTCTTC

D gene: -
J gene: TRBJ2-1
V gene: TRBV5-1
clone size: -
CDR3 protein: CASSLAAGPSYNEQFF
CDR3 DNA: TGCGCCAGCAGCTTGGCCGCGGGGCCCTCCTACAATGAGCAGTTCTTC

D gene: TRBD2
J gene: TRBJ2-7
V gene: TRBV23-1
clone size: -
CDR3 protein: CASSRNGRVNSYEQYF
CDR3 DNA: TGCGCCAGCAGTCGAAACGGGAGGGTGAATTCCTACGAGCAGTACTTC

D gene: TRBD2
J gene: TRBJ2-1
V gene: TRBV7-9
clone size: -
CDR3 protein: CASSPLGLRYNEQFF
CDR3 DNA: TGTGCCAGCAGCCCCCTGGGACTAAGATACAATGAGCAGTTCTTC

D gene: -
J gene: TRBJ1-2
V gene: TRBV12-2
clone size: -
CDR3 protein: CASRFCRPGLPF
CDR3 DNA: TGTGCAAGTCGCTTTTGCCGCCCGGGGTTGCCCTTC

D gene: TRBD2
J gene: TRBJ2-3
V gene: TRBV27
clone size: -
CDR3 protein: CASSQSGRTDTQYF
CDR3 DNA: TGTGCCAGCAGTCAAAGCGGGAGGACAGATACGCAGTATTTT

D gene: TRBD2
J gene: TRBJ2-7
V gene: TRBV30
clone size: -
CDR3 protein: CAWNRDRTSGSSYEQYF
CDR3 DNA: TGTGCCTGGAATAGGGACAGGACTAGCGGGAGTTCCTACGAGCAGTACTTC

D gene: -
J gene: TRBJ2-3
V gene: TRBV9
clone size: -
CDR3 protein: CASSPLSREVLDTQYF
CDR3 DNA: TGTGCCAGCAGCCCTCTAAGCCGGGAAGTTTTAGATACGCAGTATTTT

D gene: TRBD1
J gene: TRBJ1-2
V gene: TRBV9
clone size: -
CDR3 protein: CASSSQTGKVGYGYTF
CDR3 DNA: TGTGCCAGCAGCTCCCAGACAGGGAAGGTTGGGTATGGCTACACCTTC

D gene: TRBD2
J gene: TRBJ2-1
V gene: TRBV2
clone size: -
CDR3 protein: CASSREASYNEQFF
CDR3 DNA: TGTGCCAGCAGCCGGGAGGCATCCTACAATGAGCAGTTCTTC

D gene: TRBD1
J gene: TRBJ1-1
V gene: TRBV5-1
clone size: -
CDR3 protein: CASSLIAGQGAVYTEAFF
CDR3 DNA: TGCGCCAGCAGCTTGATAGCGGGACAGGGGGCAGTTTATACTGAAGCTTTCTTT

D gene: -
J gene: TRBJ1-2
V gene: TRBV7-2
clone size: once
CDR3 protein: CASSLMLTVDSNYGYTF
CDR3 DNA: TGTGCCAGCAGCTTAATGTTGACAGTCGATTCTAACTATGGCTACACCTTC

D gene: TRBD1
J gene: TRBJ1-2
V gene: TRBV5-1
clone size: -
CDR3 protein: CASSLITTGGYGYTF
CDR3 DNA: TGCGCCAGCAGCCTCATCACGACAGGGGGCTATGGCTACACCTTC

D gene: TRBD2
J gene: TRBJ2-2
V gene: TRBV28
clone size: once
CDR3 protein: CASSSKRLAGGSGELFF
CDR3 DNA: TGTGCCAGCAGTTCCAAGCGACTAGCGGGAGGGTCCGGGGAGCTGTTTTTT

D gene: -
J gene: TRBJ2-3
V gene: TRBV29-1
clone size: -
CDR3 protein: CSALSSTDTQYF
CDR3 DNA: TGCAGCGCCCTTTCCAGCACAGATACGCAGTATTTT

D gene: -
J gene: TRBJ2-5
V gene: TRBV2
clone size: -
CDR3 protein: CASRDAPTGRETQYF
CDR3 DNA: TGTGCCAGCAGGGACGCCCCCACAGGGAGAGAGACCCAGTACTTC

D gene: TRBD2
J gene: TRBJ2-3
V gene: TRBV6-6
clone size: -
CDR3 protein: CASSRLAGVADTQYF
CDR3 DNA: TGTGCCAGCAGTCGACTAGCGGGAGTGGCAGATACGCAGTATTTT

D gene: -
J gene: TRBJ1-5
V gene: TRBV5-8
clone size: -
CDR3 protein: CASSPVGTGQNQPQHF
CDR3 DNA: TGTGCCAGCAGCCCTGTTGGTACAGGCCAGAATCAGCCCCAGCATTTT

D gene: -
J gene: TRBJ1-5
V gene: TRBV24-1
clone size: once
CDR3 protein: CATQGNNQPQHF
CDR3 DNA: TGTGCCACCCAGGGTAACAATCAGCCCCAGCATTTT

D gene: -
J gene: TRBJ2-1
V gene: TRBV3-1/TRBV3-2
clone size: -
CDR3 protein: CASSRAEVSSYNEQFF
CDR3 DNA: TGTGCCAGCAGCCGGGCGGAGGTAAGCTCCTACAATGAGCAGTTCTTC

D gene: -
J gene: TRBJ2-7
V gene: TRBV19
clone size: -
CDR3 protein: CASSTAATVYEQYF
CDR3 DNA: TGTGCCAGTAGTACTGCGGCAACCGTCTACGAGCAGTACTTC

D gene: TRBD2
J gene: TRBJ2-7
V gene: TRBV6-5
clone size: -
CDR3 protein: CASSSQTSGSFEQYF
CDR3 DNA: TGTGCCAGCAGTTCCCAAACTAGCGGGAGCTTCGAGCAGTACTTC

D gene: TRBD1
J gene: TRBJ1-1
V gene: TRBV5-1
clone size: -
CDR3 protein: CASTLQGGGNTEAFF
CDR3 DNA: TGCGCCAGCACCTTACAGGGGGGCGGAAACACTGAAGCTTTCTTT

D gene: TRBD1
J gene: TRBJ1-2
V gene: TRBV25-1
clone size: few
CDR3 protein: CASSVSAGTGNGYTF
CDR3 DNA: TGTGCCAGCAGTGTATCGGCTGGGACAGGGAATGGCTACACCTTC

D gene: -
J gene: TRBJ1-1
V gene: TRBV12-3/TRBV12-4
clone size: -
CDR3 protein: CASKEGWAEAFF
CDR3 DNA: TGTGCCAGCAAGGAGGGATGGGCTGAAGCTTTCTTT

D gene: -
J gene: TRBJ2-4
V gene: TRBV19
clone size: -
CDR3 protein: CASIGVVKNIQYF
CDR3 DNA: TGTGCCAGTATCGGAGTGGTCAAAAACATTCAGTACTTC

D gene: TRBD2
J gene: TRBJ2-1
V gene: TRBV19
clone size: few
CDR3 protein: CASSIDGTSGRYGSYNEQFF
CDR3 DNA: TGTGCCAGTAGTATAGATGGGACTAGCGGGAGGTATGGTTCCTACAATGAGCAGTTCTTC

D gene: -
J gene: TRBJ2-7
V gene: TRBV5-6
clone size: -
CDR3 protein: CASSSTRVLSYEQYF
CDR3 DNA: TGTGCCAGCAGCTCCACGCGGGTCCTCTCCTACGAGCAGTACTTC

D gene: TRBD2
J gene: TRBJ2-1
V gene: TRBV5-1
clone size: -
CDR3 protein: CASSWGLAGDYNEQFF
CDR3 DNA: TGCGCCAGCAGCTGGGGACTAGCGGGAGACTACAATGAGCAGTTCTTC

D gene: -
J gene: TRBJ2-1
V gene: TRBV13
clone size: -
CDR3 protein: CASSLGGGGNEQFF
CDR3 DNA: TGTGCCAGCAGCCTGGGGGGAGGGGGCAATGAGCAGTTCTTC

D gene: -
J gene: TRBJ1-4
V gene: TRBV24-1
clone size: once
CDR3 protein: CATGVLGGGEEKLFF
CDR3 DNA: TGTGCCACCGGGGTGCTCGGGGGGGGTGAAGAAAAACTGTTTTTT

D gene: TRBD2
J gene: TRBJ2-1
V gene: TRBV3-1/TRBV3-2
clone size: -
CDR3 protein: CASSLERGSYNEQFF
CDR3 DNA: TGTGCCAGCAGCCTCGAGCGGGGCTCCTACAATGAGCAGTTCTTC

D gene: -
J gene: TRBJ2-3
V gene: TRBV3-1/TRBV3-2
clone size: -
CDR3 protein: CASSLTPGLNTDTQYF
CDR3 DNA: TGTGCCAGCAGCCTCACTCCTGGACTGAACACAGATACGCAGTATTTT

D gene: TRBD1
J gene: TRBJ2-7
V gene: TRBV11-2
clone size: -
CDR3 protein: CASSRGQGKEEQYF
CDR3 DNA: TGTGCCAGCAGCCGGGGACAGGGGAAAGAAGAGCAGTACTTC

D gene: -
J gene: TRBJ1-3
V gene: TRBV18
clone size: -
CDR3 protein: CASSPGRSGTGNTIYF
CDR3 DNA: TGTGCCAGCTCACCGGGCAGGTCGGGGACTGGAAACACCATATATTTT

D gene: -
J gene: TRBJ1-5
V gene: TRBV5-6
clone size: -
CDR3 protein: CASSPDSNQPQHF
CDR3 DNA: TGTGCCAGCAGCCCGGACAGTAATCAGCCCCAGCATTTT

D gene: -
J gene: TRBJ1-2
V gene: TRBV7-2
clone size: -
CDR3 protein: CASSLDLGQGFHYGYTF
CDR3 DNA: TGTGCCAGCAGCTTAGATTTAGGGCAGGGTTTTCACTATGGCTACACCTTC

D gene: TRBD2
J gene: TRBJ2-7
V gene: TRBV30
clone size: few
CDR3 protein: CAVSLGLAGSPYEQYF
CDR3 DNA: TGTGCCGTAAGCCTGGGACTAGCGGGATCCCCCTACGAGCAGTACTTC

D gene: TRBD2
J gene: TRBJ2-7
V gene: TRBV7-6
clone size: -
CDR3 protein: CASSPRTSGSWNEQYF
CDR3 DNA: TGTGCCAGCAGCCCCCGAACTAGCGGGAGCTGGAACGAGCAGTACTTC

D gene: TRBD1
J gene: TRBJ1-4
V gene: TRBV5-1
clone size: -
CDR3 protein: CASSLGTGEKLFF
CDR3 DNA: TGCGCCAGCAGCTTAGGGACAGGCGAAAAACTGTTTTTT